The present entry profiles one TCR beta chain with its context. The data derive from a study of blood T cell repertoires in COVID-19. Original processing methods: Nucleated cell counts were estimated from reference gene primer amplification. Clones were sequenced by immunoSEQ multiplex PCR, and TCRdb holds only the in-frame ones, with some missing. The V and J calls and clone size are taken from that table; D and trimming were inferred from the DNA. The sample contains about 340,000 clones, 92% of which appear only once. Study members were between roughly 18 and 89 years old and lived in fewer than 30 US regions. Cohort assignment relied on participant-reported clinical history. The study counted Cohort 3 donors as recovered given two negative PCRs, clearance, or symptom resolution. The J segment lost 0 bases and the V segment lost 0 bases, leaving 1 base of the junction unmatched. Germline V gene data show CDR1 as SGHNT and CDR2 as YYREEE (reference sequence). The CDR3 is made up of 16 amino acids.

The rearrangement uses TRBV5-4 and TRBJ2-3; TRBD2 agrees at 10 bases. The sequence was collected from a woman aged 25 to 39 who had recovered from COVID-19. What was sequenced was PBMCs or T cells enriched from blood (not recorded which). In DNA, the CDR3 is TGTGCCAGCAGCTTGGCTAGCGGGAGTAGCACAGATACGCAGTATTTT. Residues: CASSLASGSSTDTQYF.